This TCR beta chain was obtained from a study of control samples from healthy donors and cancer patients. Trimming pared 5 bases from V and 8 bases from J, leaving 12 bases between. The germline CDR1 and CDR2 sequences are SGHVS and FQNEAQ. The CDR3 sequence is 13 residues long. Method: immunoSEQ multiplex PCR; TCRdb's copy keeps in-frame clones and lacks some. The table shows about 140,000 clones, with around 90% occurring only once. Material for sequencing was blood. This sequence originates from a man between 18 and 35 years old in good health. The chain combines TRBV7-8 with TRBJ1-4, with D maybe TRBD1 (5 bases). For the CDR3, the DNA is TGTGCCAGCAGCCCCAGGGTGCAGGAAAAACTGTTTTTT. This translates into CASSPRVQEKLFF.